This T cell receptor (beta chain) emerged from a study of cytomegalovirus exposure and HLA in healthy donors. In the study overall: A later analysis reported the same platform for the 120 validation repertoires and the approximately 670 first-cohort repertoires. Study-wide results and limits: That first-cohort TCR clusters tended to co-occur in the approximately 120 validation repertoires was found in a later analysis. The majority of TCR sequences were rare, yet some public TCRs appeared in many donors.

The donors were members of the validation cohort comprising approximately 120 subjects, separate from the roughly 690-subject first cohort. Per germline, CDR1 LNHDA and CDR2 SQIVND (reference sequence). Trimming took off 3 bases at V and 11 bases at J, with 10 bases between the two ends. The CDR3 consists of 11 residues. As regards this clone: The antigen is not known.

Assay: immunoSEQ multiplex PCR; the TCRdb copy retains only in-frame clones and omits some. The sample has some 60,000 clones; approximately 93% are singletons. This chain joins TRBV19 and TRBJ1-1; no firm D call. The sequencing input was PBMCs. The TCR comes from a man younger than 35 in good health and CMV-seropositive. The CDR3 nucleotides read TGTGCCAGTAGTATGGGAGGGCCGGCTTTCTTT. Amino acid sequence: CASSMGGPAFF.